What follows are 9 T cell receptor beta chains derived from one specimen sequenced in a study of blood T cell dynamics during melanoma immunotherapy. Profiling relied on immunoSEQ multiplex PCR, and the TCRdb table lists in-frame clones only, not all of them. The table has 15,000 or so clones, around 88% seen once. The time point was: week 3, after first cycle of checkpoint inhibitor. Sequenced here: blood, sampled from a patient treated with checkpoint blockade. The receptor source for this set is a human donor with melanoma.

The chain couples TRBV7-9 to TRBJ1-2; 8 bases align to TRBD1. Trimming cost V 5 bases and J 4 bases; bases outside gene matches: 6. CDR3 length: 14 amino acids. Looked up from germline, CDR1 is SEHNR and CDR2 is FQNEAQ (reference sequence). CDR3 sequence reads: CASSLHTGGYGYTF. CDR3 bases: TGTGCCAGCAGCCTACACACAGGGGGCTATGGCTACACCTTC.

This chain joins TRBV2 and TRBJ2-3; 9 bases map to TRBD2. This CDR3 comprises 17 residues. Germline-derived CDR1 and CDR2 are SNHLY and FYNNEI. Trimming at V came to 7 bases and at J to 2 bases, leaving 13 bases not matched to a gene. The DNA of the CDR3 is TGTGCCAGCACTCAAAGGGTAGCGGGAGTAAACACAGATACGCAGTATTTT. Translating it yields CASTQRVAGVNTDTQYF. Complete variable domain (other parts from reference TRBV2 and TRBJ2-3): EPEVTQTPSHQVTQMGQEVILRCVPISNHLYFYWYRQILGQKVEFLVSFYNNEISEKSEIFDDQFSVERPDGSNFTLKIRSTKLEDSAMYFCASTQRVAGVNTDTQYFGPGTRLTVL.

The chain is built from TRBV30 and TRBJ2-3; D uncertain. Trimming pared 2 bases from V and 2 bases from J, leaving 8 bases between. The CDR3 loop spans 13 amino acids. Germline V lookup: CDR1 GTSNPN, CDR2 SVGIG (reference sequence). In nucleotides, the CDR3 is TGTGCCTGGAGTCGTACAGACACAGATACGCAGTATTTT. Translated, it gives CAWSRTDTDTQYF.

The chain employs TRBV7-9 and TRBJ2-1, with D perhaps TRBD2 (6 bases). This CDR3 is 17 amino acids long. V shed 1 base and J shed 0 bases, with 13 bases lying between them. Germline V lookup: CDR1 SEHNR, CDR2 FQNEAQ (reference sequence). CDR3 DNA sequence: TGTGCCAGCAGCTTAGGAAGCGGGTCCCTCTCCTACAATGAGCAGTTCTTC. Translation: CASSLGSGSLSYNEQFF.

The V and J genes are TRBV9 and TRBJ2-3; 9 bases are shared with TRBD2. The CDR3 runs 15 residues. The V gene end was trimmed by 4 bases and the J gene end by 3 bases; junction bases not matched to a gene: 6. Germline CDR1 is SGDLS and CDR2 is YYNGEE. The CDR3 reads CASSRRAGGTDTQYF. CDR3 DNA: TGTGCCAGCAGCCGCAGAGCGGGAGGAACAGATACGCAGTATTTT.

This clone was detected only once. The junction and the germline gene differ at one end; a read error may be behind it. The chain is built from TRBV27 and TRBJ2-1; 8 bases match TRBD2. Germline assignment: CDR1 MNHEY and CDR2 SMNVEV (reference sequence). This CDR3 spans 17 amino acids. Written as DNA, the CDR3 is TGTGCCAGCAGTTTCTGGTTCGGGCGGGAGGCTTACAATGGGCAGTTCTTC. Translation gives CASSFWFGREAYNGQFF.

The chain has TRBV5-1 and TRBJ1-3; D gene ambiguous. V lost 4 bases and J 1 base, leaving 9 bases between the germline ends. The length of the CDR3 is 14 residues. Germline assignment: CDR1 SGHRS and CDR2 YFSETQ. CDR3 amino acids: CASSRELSGNTIYF. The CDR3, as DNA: TGCGCCAGCAGCCGGGAGCTTTCTGGAAACACCATATATTTT.

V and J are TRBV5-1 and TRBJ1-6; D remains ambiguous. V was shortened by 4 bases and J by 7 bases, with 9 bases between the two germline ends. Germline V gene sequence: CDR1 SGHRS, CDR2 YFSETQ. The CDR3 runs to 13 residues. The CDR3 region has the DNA TGCGCCAGCAGCGCGGGGAGGAATTCACCCCTCCACTTT. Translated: CASSAGRNSPLHF.

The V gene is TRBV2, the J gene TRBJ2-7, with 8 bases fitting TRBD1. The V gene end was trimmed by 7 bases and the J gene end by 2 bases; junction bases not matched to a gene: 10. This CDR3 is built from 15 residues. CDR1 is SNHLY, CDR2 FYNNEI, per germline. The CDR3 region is CASTPGQGTTYEQYF. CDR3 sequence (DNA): TGTGCCAGCACCCCAGGACAGGGAACAACCTACGAGCAGTACTTC.